Below are 11 T cell receptor beta chains sequenced from a single sample in a study of control samples from healthy donors and cancer patients. Profiled with immunoSEQ multiplex PCR; TCRdb holds only in-frame clones, not every one. The table lists roughly 100,000 clones, just over 90% of them singletons. Sequencing input: blood. These receptors all come from a woman younger than 30 in good health.

CDR3 residues: CASSESGWQGGQETQYF. The CDR3 nucleotides are TGCGCCAGCAGTGAGTCTGGGTGGCAGGGGGGACAAGAGACCCAGTACTTC. V gene TRBV10-1 combines with J gene TRBJ2-5, with D maybe TRBD1 (7 bases). V lost 0 bases, J lost 2 bases, and 16 bases lay in between. In germline, CDR1 is WNHNN, CDR2 SYGVQD (reference sequence). This CDR3 has 17 residues.

The rearrangement joins TRBV28 to TRBJ2-7, with 7 bases that match TRBD1. The CDR3 is made up of 16 amino acids. V gave up 6 bases and J gave up 0 bases; unmatched junction bases: 11. CDR1 and CDR2 (germline): MDHEN, SYDVKM. In nucleotides, the CDR3 is TGTGCCAGCAGAACGACTCCGGACAGGCGCTCCTACGAGCAGTACTTC. This codes for CASRTTPDRRSYEQYF.

This chain links TRBV6-2 or TRBV6-3 with TRBJ1-5; TRBD1 is a possible D gene (6 bases). Trimming shortened V by 2 bases and J by 5 bases, and 16 bases separated the two germline ends. The germline V gene encodes CDR1 MNHEY and CDR2 SVGEGT. The CDR3 totals 16 residues. In nucleotides, the CDR3 is TGTGCCAGCAGTTACAACCCGGGGGCAAGGGATCAGCCCCAGCATTTT. It translates to CASSYNPGARDQPQHF.

The chain links TRBV10-3 to TRBJ2-5; 8 positions match TRBD1. The length of the CDR3 is 14 residues. The V segment lost 2 bases and the J segment 6 bases; nucleotides outside the gene matches: 5. Germline assignment: CDR1 ENHRY and CDR2 SYGVKD. CDR3 nucleotides: TGTGCCATCAGTGAGGGACAGGGAGGCAAGACCCAGTACTTC. Translating gives CAISEGQGGKTQYF.

V usage is TRBV20-1 and J usage is TRBJ2-1, with 9 bases aligning to TRBD2. CDR3 length: 15 amino acids. The germline CDR1 and CDR2 sequences are DFQATT and SNEGSKA (reference sequence). Unmatched junction bases numbered 6, after V lost 3 bases and J lost 3 bases. The CDR3: CSASWLAGRYNEQFF. Written as DNA, the CDR3 is TGCAGTGCTAGTTGGCTAGCGGGGCGCTACAATGAGCAGTTCTTC.

The genes are TRBV19 and TRBJ2-7; 9 bases agree with TRBD1. V shed 5 bases and J 3 bases; nucleotides not matched to a gene: 17. Looked up from germline, CDR1 is LNHDA and CDR2 is SQIVND (reference sequence). The CDR3 loop spans 18 amino acids. The DNA for the CDR3 is TGTGCCAGTAGTCCAGGGACAGGGCAGAGACTAGGGAACTACGAGCAGTACTTC. The encoded protein is CASSPGTGQRLGNYEQYF.

V usage is TRBV27 and J usage is TRBJ1-6; D gene ambiguous. The V end was cut by 1 base, the J end by 8 bases, with 6 bases between. The CDR3 is 13 amino acids. In germline, CDR1 is MNHEY, CDR2 SMNVEV (reference sequence). CDR3 sequence: CASSLFGYSPLHF. The CDR3 DNA reads TGTGCCAGCAGTTTATTTGGTTATTCACCCCTCCACTTT.

The CDR3 sequence is CASSKTDRVGYGYTF. In nucleotides, the CDR3 is TGTGCCAGCAGCAAAACCGACAGGGTTGGATATGGCTACACCTTC. The chain is built from TRBV21-1 and TRBJ1-2; no check of the table's D call, TRBD1, against the DNA was made. TRBV21-1 has pseudogene status. The CDR3 sequence is 15 residues long.

The V call is TRBV7-6, the J call TRBJ1-4; TRBD1 is a possible D gene (6 bases). Per germline, CDR1 SGHVS and CDR2 FNYEAQ. The V gene lost 4 bases and the J gene lost 8 bases, with 17 bases spanning the gap. The CDR3 sequence is 15 residues long. CDR3 in DNA: TGTGCCAGCAGCTCAAAACGGACAGTTTTCGAAAAACTGTTTTTT. Residues: CASSSKRTVFEKLFF.

This clone was counted between two and nine times. V usage is TRBV7-8 and J usage is TRBJ1-5, with 9 bases lining up with TRBD1. V was pared by 0 bases and J by 7 bases, with 7 bases of the junction left unmatched. The CDR3 has 16 residues. Looked up from germline, CDR1 is SGHVS and CDR2 is FQNEAQ. The CDR3 sequence is CASSLAGTGFWQPQHF. CDR3 nucleotide sequence: TGTGCCAGCAGCTTAGCCGGGACAGGGTTTTGGCAGCCCCAGCATTTT. The full variable domain, with the rest looked up from reference TRBV7-8 and TRBJ1-5, is GAGVSQSPRYKVAKRGQDVALRCDPISGHVSLFWYQQALGQGPEFLTYFQNEAQLDKSGLPSDRFFAERPEGSVSTLKIQRTQQEDSAVYLCASSLAGTGFWQPQHFGDGTRLSIL.

On this clone: Mismatch with germline at one junction end may stem from a read error. This chain joins TRBV19 and TRBJ1-2, with a tentative D call TRBD1 (6 bases). This CDR3 spans 18 amino acids. Germline-derived CDR1 and CDR2 are LNHDA and SQIVND (reference sequence). Here the CDR3 reads CVSSIEGGPMLNTYGYTF. In DNA, the CDR3 is TGTGTCAGTAGTATAGAGGGGGGACCGATGTTAAACACTTATGGCTACACCTTC.